This T cell receptor beta chain is drawn from a study of blood T cell repertoires in COVID-19. Measured with immunoSEQ multiplex PCR; TCRdb has only the in-frame clones, and not every one. The profile shows about 480,000 clones, around 89% of them singletons. Trimming stripped 0 bases from V and 5 bases from J, with 13 bases between. In germline, CDR1 is MNHEY, CDR2 SVGAGI. The CDR3 runs to 15 residues. The sequencing sample was made of peripheral blood. This receptor was obtained from a woman in her twenties or thirties with acute or convalescent COVID-19. The chain recombines TRBV6-5 with TRBJ2-5, with D maybe TRBD1 (5 bases). CDR3 region: CASSYSGLVGETQYF. CDR3 DNA sequence: TGTGCCAGCAGTTACTCGGGGCTAGTGGGGGAGACCCAGTACTTC.